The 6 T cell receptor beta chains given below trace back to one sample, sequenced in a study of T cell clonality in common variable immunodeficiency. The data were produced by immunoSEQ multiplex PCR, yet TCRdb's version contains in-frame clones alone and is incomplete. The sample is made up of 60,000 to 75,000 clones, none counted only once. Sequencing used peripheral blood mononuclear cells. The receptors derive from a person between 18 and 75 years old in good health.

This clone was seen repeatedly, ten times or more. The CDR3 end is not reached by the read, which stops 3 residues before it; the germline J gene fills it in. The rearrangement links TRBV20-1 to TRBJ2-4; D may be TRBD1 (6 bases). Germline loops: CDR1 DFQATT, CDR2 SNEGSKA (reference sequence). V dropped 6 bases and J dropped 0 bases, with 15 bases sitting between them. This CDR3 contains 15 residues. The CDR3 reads CSAKGQLQAKNIQYF. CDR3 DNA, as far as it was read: TGCAGTGCCAAGGGACAACTCCAAGCCAAAAACATT.

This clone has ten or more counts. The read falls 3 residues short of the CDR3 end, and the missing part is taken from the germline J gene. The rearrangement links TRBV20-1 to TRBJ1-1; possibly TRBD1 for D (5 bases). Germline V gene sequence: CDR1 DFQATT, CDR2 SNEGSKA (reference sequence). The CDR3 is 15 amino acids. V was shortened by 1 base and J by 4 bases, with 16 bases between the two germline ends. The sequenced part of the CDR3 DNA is TGCAGTGCTAGAGTCAAAACAAGTGGGGCCACTGAA. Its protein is CSARVKTSGATE. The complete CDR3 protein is CSARVKTSGATEAFF.

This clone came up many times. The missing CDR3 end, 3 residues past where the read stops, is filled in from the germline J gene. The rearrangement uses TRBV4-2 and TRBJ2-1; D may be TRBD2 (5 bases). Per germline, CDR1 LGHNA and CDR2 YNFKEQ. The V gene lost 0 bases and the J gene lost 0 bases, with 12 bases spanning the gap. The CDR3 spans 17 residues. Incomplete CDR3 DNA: TGTGCCAGCAGCCAAGATCCCCACCTAGCCTCCTACAATGAG. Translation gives CASSQDPHLASYNE. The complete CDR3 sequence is CASSQDPHLASYNEQFF.

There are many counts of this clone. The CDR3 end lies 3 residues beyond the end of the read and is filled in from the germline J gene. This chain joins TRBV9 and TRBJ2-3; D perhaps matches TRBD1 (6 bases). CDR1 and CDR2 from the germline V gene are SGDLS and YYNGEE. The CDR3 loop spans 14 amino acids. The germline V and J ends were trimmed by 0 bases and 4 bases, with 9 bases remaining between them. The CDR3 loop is CASSVVQGSDTQYF. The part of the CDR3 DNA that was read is TGTGCCAGCAGCGTAGTTCAGGGGTCAGATACG.

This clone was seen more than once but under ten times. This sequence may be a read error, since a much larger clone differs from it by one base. CDR3 loop: CASSLGQTPTDTQYF. The CDR3 DNA, read in part, is TGTGCCAGCAGCCTGGGACAGACCCCGACAGATACG. J is TRBJ2-3 and V is TRBV11-2, with 7 positions matching TRBD1. The observed sequence ends 3 residues before the CDR3 terminus, with the missing tail filled in from the germline J gene. In germline, CDR1 is SGHAT, CDR2 FQNNGV. This CDR3 region has 15 residues. The junction had 8 bases not matched to a gene; V was cut back by 5 bases and J by 3 bases.

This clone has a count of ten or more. The covered CDR3 bases are TGTGCCAGCAGCCCTCGGACTAGACAAGAGACC. Amino acid sequence: CASSPRTRQET. The full CDR3 reads CASSPRTRQETQYF. The rearrangement links TRBV7-9 to TRBJ2-5; 7 bases line up with TRBD2. The read terminates 3 residues before the CDR3 end, so the remaining end is supplied by the germline J gene. Trimming removed 5 bases from V and 2 bases from J; junction bases left unmatched: 5. CDR3 length equals 14 residues. Germline lookup yields CDR1 SEHNR and CDR2 FQNEAQ (reference sequence).